The sequence of this TCR beta chain was determined in a study of blood T cell repertoires in COVID-19. Study information: Some COVID-19 samples were acute and others convalescent; all came from the United States, Italy and Spain. The analysed material was cDNA or gDNA that came from T cells, B-cell-depleted T cells, or PBMCs.

In the original processing: Nucleated cell counts were estimated from reference gene primer amplification. Profiled with immunoSEQ multiplex PCR; TCRdb holds only in-frame clones, not every one. From that table come the V and J calls and clone size; the DNA was used to work out D and trimming. The sample has a few hundred thousand clones; around 87% are singletons. V gave up 6 bases and J gave up 8 bases; unmatched junction bases: 4. CDR1 LNHDA and CDR2 SQIVND come from the germline V gene (reference sequence). This CDR3 is 12 amino acids long. This rearrangement joins TRBV19 to TRBJ1-3; TRBD1 matches 7 bases. Sequencing used peripheral blood. This clonotype originated in a woman between 45 and 60 years old with acute or convalescent COVID-19. DNA of the CDR3: TGTGCCAGTAGGCGACAGGGCCACACCATATATTTT. The encoded protein is CASRRQGHTIYF.